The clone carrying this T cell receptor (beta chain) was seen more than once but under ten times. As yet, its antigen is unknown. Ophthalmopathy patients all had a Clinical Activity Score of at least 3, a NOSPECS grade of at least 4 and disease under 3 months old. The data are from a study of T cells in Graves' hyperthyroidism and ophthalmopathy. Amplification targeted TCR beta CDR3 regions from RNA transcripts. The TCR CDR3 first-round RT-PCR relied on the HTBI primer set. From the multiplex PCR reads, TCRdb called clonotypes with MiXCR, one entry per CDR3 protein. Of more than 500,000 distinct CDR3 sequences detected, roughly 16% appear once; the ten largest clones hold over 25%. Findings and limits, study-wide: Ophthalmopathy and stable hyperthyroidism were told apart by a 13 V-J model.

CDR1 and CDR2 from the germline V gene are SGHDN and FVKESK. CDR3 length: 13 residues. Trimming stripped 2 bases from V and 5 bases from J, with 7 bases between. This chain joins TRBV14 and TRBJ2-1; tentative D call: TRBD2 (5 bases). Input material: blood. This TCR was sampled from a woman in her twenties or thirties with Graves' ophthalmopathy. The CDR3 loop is CASSQSSDNEQFF. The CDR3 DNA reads TGTGCCAGCAGCCAAAGTAGCGACAATGAGCAGTTCTTC.